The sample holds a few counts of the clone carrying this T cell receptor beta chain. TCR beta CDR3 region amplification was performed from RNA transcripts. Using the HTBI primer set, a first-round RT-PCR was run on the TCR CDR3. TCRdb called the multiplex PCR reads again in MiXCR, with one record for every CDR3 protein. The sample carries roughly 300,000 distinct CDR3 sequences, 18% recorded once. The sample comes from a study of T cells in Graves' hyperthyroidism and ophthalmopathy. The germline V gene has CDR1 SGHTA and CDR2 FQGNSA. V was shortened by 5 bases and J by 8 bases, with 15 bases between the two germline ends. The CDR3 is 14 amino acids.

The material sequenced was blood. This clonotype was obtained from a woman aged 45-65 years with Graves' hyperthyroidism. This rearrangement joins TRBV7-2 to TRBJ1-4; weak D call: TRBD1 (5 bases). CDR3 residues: CASSLDGGDEKLFF. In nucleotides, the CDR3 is TGTGCCAGCAGCCTCGATGGCGGGGACGAAAAACTGTTTTTT.